This T cell receptor beta chain was recovered during a study of blood T cell repertoires in COVID-19. Measured with immunoSEQ multiplex PCR; TCRdb has only the in-frame clones, and not every one. The sample records approximately 500,000 clones, roughly 90% being singletons. Living in 20 to 30 US areas, the participants were between about 18 and 100 years of age. Sequenced material: PBMCs or T cells enriched from blood (not recorded which). This sequence originates from a woman aged 40 to 49 who had recovered from COVID-19.

The CDR3 DNA reads as TGTGCCAGTAGTAGGGAGGGGACGGACGGCGAGCCCCAGCATTTT. This gives the protein CASSREGTDGEPQHF. The chain uses TRBV19 and TRBJ1-5; weak D call: TRBD1 (5 bases). Trimming took off 4 bases at V and 8 bases at J, with 18 bases between the two ends. This CDR3 is 15 amino acids long. Per germline, CDR1 LNHDA and CDR2 SQIVND (reference sequence).